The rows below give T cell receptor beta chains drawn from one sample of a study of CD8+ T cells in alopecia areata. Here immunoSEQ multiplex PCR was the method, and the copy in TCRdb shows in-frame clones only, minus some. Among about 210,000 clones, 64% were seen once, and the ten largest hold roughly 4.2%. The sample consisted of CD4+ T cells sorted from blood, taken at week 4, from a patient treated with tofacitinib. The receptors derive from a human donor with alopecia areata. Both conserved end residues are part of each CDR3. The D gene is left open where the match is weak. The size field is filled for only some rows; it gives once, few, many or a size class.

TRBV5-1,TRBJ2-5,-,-,TGCGCCAGCAGCTTCGGACAGTGGCAAGAGACCCAGTACTTC,CASSFGQWQETQYF
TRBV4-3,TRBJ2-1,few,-,TGCGCCAGCAGCCAAGCTAGCGTAGCCTACAATGAGCAGTTCTTC,CASSQASVAYNEQFF
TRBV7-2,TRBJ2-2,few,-,TGTGCCAGCAGTCCCAGTCAGGGGAGCGGGGAGCTGTTTTTT,CASSPSQGSGELFF
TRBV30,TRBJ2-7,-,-,TGTGCCTGGAGTACAGGGTTGACGGGCTACGAGCAGTACTTC,CAWSTGLTGYEQYF
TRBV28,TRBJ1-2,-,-,TGTGCCAGCAGGCCGGGACTCTATGGCTACACCTTC,CASRPGLYGYTF
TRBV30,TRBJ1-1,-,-,TGTGCCTGGAGTGTATGGGGGGGCACTGAAGCTTTCTTT,CAWSVWGGTEAFF
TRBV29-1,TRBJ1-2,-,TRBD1,TGCAGCGTCTGGACAGGGGAAGGCTACACCTTC,CSVWTGEGYTF
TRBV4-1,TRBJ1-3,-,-,TGCGCCAGCAGCCAAGGTTCTGGCAGGGGAAAAACTGGAAACACCATATATTTT,CASSQGSGRGKTGNTIYF
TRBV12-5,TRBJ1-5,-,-,TGTGCTAGTGGTTTGACCTCCTCCAGGAATCAGCCCCAGCATTTT,CASGLTSSRNQPQHF
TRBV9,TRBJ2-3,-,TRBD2,TGTGCCAGCAGCTCTACTAGCGGGGCACGCACAGATACGCAGTATTTT,CASSSTSGARTDTQYF
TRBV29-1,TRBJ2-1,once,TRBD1,TGCAGCGTTGAACGGGGACAGTCGAAACCCCAGGGGAATGAGCAGTTCTTC,CSVERGQSKPQGNEQFF
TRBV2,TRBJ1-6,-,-,TGTGCCAGCAGTGCCGGGACCGAAAATTCACCCCTCCACTTT,CASSAGTENSPLHF
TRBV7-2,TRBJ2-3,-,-,TGTGCCAGCAGCGCCGTCGGGGCGGCAGATACGCAGTATTTT,CASSAVGAADTQYF
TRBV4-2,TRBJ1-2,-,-,TGTGCCAGCAGCCAAGATGTGAGGGGGGCGCCAGGCTACACCTTC,CASSQDVRGAPGYTF
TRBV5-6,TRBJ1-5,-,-,TGTGCCAGCAGCGCATACAGGGCTGGTCATAGCAATCAGCCCCAGCATTTT,CASSAYRAGHSNQPQHF
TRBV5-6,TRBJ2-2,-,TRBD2,TGTGCCAGCAGCTTTCGAGCCACTAGCGGGAACACCGGGGAGCTGTTTTTT,CASSFRATSGNTGELFF